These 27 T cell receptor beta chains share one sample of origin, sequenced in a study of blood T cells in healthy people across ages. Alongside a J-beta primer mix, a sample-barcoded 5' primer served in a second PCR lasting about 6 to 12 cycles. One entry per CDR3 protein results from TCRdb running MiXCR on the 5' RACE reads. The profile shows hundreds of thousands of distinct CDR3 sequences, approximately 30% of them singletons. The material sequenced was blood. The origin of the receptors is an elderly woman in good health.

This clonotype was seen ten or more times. CDR3 in amino acids: CASSYRGQGYEQFF. The CDR3 bases are TGTGCCAGCAGTTACCGAGGACAGGGGTATGAGCAGTTCTTC. The V call is TRBV6-5, the J call TRBJ2-1; 9 positions agree with TRBD1. V trimming: 2 bases; J trimming: 8 bases; junction bases outside the gene matches: 4. This CDR3 spans 14 amino acids. Germline CDR1 and CDR2: MNHEY and SVGAGI.

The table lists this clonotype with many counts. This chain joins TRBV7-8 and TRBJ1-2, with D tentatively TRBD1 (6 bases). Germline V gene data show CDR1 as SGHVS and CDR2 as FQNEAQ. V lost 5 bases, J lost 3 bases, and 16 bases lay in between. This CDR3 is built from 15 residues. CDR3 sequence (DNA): TGTGCCAGCAGCGTGGGACGGACAGCGTACTATGGCTACACCTTC. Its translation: CASSVGRTAYYGYTF.

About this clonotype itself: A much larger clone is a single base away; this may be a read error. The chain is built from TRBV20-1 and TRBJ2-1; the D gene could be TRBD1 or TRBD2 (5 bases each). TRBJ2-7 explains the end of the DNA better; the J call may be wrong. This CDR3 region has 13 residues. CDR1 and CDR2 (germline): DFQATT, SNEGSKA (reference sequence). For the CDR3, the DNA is TGCAGTGCTAGGGGGGTGTACTACAATGAGCAGTACTTC. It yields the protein CSARGVYYNEQYF.

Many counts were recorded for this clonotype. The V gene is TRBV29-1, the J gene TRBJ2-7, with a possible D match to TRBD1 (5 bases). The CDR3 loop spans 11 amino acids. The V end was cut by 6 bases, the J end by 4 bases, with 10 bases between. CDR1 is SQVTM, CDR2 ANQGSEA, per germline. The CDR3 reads CSVADSYEQYF. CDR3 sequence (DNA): TGCAGCGTGGCAGACAGTTACGAGCAGTACTTC.

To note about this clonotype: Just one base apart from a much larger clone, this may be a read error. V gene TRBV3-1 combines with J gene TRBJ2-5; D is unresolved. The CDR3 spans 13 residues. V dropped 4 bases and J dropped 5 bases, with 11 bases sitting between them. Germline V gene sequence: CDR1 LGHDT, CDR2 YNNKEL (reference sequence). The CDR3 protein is CASSRRKGETQYF. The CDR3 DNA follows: TGTGCCAGCAGCCGAAGGAAGGGCGAGACCCAGTACTTC.

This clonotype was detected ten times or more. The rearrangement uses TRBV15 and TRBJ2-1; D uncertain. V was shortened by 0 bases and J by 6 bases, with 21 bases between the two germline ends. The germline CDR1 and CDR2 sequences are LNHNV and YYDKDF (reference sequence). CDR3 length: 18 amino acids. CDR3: CATSRDPPNGHNSNEQFF. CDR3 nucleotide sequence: TGTGCCACCAGCAGAGATCCCCCCAATGGGCACAATTCCAATGAGCAGTTCTTC.

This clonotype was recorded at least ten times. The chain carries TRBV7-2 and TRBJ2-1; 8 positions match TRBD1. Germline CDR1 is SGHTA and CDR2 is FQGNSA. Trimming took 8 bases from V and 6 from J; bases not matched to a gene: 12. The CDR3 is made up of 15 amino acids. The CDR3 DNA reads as TGTGCCAGCGGATCCCAAACAGGGGGTATCAATGAGCAGTTCTTC. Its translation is CASGSQTGGINEQFF.

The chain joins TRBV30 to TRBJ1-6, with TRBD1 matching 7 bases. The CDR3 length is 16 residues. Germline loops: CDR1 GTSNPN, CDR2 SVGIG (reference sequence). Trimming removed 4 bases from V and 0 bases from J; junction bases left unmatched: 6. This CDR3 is CAWIPGGSSYNSPLHF. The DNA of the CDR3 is TGTGCCTGGATCCCAGGGGGAAGCTCCTATAATTCACCCCTCCACTTT.

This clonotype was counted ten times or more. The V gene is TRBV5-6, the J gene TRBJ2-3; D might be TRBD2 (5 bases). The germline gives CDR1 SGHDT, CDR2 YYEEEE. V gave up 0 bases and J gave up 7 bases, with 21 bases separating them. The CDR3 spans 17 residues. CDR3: CASSLVRAGPANNTQYF. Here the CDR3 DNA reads TGTGCCAGCAGCTTGGTAAGGGCGGGTCCAGCGAACAATACGCAGTATTTT.

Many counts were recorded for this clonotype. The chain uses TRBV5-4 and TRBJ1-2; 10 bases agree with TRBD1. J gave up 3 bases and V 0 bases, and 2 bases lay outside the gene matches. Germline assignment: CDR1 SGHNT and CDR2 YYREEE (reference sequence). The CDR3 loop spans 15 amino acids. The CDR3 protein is CASSLVGTGDYGYTF. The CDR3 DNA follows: TGTGCCAGCAGCTTGGTCGGGACAGGGGACTATGGCTACACCTTC.

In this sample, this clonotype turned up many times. DNA of the CDR3: TGCGCCAGCAGCCAAGATCTGGGCAGAATTAGGTCCTACAATGAGCAGTTCTTC. As protein: CASSQDLGRIRSYNEQFF. This chain links TRBV4-1 with TRBJ2-1; D unclear. Germline CDR1 reads MGHRA; CDR2 reads YSYEKL. The ends were cut back, 0 bases at V and 1 base at J, with 16 bases in the middle. The length of the CDR3 is 18 residues.

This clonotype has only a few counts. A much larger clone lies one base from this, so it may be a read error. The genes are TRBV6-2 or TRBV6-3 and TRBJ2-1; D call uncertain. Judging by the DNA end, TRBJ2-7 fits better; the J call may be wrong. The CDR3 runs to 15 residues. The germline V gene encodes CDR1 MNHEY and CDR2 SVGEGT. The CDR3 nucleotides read TGTGCCAGCACCCAGAAACCTAGTAACTACAATGAGCAGTACTTC. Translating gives CASTQKPSNYNEQYF.

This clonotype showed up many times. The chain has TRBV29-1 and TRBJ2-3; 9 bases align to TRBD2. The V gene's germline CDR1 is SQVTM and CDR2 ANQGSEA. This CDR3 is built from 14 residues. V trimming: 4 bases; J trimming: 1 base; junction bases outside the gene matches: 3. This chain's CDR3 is CSVGSGGGTDTQYF. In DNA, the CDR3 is TGCAGCGTTGGTAGCGGGGGAGGCACAGATACGCAGTATTTT.

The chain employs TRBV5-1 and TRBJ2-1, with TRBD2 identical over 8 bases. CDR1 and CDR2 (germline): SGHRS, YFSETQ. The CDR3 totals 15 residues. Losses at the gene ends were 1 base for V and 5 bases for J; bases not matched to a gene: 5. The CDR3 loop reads CASSLSAGGNNEQFF. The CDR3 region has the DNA TGCGCCAGCAGCTTGTCGGCGGGAGGAAACAATGAGCAGTTCTTC. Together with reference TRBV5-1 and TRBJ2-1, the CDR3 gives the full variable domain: KAGVTQTPRYLIKTRGQQVTLSCSPISGHRSVSWYQQTPGQGLQFLFEYFSETQRNKGNFPGRFSGRQFSNSRSEMNVSTLELGDSALYLCASSLSAGGNNEQFFGPGTRLTVL.

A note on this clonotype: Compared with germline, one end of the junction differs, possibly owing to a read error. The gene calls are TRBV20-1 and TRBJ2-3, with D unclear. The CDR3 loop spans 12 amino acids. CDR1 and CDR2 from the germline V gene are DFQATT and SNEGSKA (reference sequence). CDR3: CSARDNSNRRNF. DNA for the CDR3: TGCAGTGCTAGAGATAATTCCAACCGGCGCAATTTT.

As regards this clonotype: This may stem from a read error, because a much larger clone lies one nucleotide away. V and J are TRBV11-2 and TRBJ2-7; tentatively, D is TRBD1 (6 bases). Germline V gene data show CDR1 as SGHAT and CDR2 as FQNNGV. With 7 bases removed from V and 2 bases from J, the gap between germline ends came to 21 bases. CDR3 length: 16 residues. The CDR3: CASNPGTRPGAYEQYF. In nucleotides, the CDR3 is TGTGCCAGCAACCCGGGGACAAGGCCCGGCGCCTACGAGCAGTACTTC.

CDR3 residues: CASRGQGRNTEAFF. Written as DNA, the CDR3 is TGTGCCAGCAGGGGACAGGGAAGGAACACTGAAGCTTTCTTT. The rearrangement links TRBV28 to TRBJ1-1; 9 positions agree with TRBD1. Germline trimming cut 6 bases from V and 1 base from J; bases unmatched to any gene: 3. The germline gives CDR1 MDHEN, CDR2 SYDVKM. The CDR3 sequence is 14 residues long. Drawing the rest from reference TRBV28 and TRBJ1-1, the complete variable domain is DVKVTQSSRYLVKRTGEKVFLECVQDMDHENMFWYRQDPGLGLRLIYFSYDVKMKEKGDIPEGYSVSREKKERFSLILESASTNQTSMYLCASRGQGRNTEAFFGQGTRLTVV.

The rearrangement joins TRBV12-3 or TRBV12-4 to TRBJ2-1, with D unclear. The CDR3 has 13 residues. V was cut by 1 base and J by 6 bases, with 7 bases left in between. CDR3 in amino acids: CASSLVSLNEQFF. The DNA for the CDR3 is TGTGCCAGCAGTTTAGTAAGCCTCAATGAGCAGTTCTTC.

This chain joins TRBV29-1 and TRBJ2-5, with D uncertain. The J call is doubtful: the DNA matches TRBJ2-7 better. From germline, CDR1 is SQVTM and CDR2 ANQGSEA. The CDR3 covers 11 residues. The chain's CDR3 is CSVENSYEQYF. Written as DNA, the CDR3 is TGCAGCGTTGAAAACAGCTACGAGCAGTACTTC.

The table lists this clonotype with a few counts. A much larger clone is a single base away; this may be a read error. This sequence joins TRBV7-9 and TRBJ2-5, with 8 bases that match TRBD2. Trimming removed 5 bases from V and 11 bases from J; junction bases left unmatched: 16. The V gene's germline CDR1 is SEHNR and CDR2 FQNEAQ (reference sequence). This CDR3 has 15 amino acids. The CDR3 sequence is CASSPKAGAYNEQYF. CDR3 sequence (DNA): TGTGCCAGCAGCCCTAAAGCGGGGGCCTACAATGAGCAGTACTTC.

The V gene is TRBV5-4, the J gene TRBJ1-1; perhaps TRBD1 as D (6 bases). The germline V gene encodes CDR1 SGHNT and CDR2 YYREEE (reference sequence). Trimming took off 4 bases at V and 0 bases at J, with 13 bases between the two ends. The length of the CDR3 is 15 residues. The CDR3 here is CASSQQGRVNTEAFF. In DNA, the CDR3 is TGTGCCAGCAGCCAACAGGGTCGCGTGAACACTGAAGCTTTCTTT. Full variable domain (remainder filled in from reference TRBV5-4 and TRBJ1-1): ETGVTQSPTHLIKTRGQQVTLRCSSQSGHNTVSWYQQALGQGPQFIFQYYREEENGRGNFPPRFSGLQFPNYSSELNVNALELDDSALYLCASSQQGRVNTEAFFGQGTRLTVV.

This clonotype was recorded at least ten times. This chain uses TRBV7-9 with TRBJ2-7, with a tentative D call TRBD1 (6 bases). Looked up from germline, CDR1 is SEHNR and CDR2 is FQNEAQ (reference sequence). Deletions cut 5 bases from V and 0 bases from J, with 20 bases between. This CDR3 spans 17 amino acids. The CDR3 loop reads CASSLSPGHFTSYEQYF. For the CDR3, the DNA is TGTGCCAGCAGCCTTTCCCCGGGACACTTCACCTCCTACGAGCAGTACTTC.

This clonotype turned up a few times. CDR3 DNA sequence: TGTGCCGCGGGACAGATTAATGAAAAACTGTTTTTT. Protein sequence: CAAGQINEKLFF. The chain employs TRBV30 and TRBJ1-4; 7 bases are shared with TRBD1. Germline V CDR1 and CDR2: GTSNPN, SVGIG (reference sequence). This CDR3 has 12 amino acids. The trim removed 8 bases at V and 4 bases at J, leaving 4 bases unmatched.

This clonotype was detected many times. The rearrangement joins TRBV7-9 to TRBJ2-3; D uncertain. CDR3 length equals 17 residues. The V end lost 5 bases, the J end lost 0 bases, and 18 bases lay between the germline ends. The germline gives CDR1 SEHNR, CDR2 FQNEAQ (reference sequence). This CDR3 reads CASSPPRVATSTDTQYF. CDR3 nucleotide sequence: TGTGCCAGCAGCCCCCCCCGGGTTGCTACTAGCACAGATACGCAGTATTTT. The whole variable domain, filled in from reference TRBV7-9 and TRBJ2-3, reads DTGVSQNPRHKITKRGQNVTFRCDPISEHNRLYWYRQTLGQGPEFLTYFQNEAQLEKSRLLSDRFSAERPKGSFSTLEIQRTEQGDSAMYLCASSPPRVATSTDTQYFGPGTRLTVL.

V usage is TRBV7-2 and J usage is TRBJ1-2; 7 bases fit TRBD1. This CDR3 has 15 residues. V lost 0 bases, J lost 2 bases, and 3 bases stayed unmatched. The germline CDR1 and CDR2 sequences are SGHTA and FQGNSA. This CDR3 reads CASSLAQGQNYGYTF. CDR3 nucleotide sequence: TGTGCCAGCAGCTTAGCGCAGGGACAGAACTATGGCTACACCTTC.

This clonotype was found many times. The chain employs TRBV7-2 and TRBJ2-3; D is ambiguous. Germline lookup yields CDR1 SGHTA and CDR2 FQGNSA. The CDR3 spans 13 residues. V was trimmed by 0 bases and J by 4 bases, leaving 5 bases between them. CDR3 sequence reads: CASSLARPDTQYF. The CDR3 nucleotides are TGTGCCAGCAGCTTAGCGCGGCCAGATACGCAGTATTTT.

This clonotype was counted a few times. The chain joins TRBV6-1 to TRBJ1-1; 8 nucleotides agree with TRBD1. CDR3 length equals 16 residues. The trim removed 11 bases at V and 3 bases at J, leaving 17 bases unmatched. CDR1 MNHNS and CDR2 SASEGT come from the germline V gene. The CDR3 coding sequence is TGTGCCGGCGTCCCGGGCAGGGGGCTTAGGGACACTGAAGCTTTCTTT. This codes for CAGVPGRGLRDTEAFF.